A selection of T cell receptor beta chains follows, all from one sample in a study of human thymus T cells. TCRdb's copy holds only in-frame clones and misses some; the assay was immunoSEQ multiplex PCR. The table shows roughly 130,000 clones, with around 94% occurring only once. Sequenced sample: thymus tissue. The source is a boy in the first two years of life with a congenital heart defect but otherwise immunologically healthy. Both conserved end residues are part of each CDR3. The D gene is left open where the match is weak. Some rows have no size entry. The others give once, few or many, or a class for an expanded clone.

TRBV4-3	TRBJ2-1	16	-	-	CASSQEGRGLHNEQFF	TGCGCCAGCAGCCAAGAGGGGCGGGGCCTACACAATGAGCAGTTCTTC
TRBV9	TRBJ1-3	16	-	-	CASSVVPDPSGNTIYF	TGTGCCAGCAGCGTAGTCCCAGACCCCTCTGGAAACACCATATATTTT
TRBV5-6	TRBJ1-3	18	-	-	CASSLIRGPVPSGNTIYF	TGTGCCAGCAGCTTAATCAGGGGACCGGTCCCCTCTGGAAACACCATATATTTT
TRBV6-1	TRBJ2-2	14	-	-	CASNPTEPTGELFF	TGTGCCAGCAACCCGACAGAGCCCACCGGGGAGCTGTTTTTT
TRBV19	TRBJ2-6	15	-	-	CASSTRGTGANVLTF	TGTGCCAGTAGTACGAGGGGAACTGGGGCCAACGTCCTGACTTTC
TRBV5-6	TRBJ2-1	18	-	TRBD2	CASRCGGGERTGYNEQFF	TGTGCCAGCAGGTGCGGCGGGGGGGAACGCACGGGATACAATGAGCAGTTCTTC
TRBV2	TRBJ1-1	15	-	-	CASSTEDSLNTEAFF	TGTGCCAGCAGCACAGAGGACAGCTTGAACACTGAAGCTTTCTTT
TRBV6-4	TRBJ2-1	14	-	TRBD2	CASSLAGGLDEQFF	TGTGCCAGCAGTTTAGCGGGGGGTTTGGATGAGCAGTTCTTC
TRBV28	TRBJ1-1	13	-	-	CASSLDVDTEAFF	TGTGCCAGCAGTTTAGATGTGGACACTGAAGCTTTCTTT
TRBV5-1	TRBJ2-7	15	-	TRBD1	CASSHTGTDAHEQYF	TGCGCCAGCAGCCATACCGGGACAGACGCCCACGAGCAGTACTTC
TRBV5-6	TRBJ1-1	14	-	TRBD1	CASSRTGRNTEAFF	TGTGCCAGCAGCCGGACAGGGCGGAACACTGAAGCTTTCTTT
TRBV10-3	TRBJ2-5	12	-	-	CAIADHQETQYF	TGTGCCATCGCGGATCATCAAGAGACCCAGTACTTC
TRBV5-1	TRBJ2-7	14	-	TRBD1	CASSYGQGAYEQYF	TGCGCCAGCAGCTATGGACAGGGCGCCTACGAGCAGTACTTC
TRBV6-6	TRBJ2-6	15	-	TRBD1	CASSLRTGVHHVLTF	TGTGCCAGCAGCCTCAGGACAGGGGTGCACCACGTCCTGACTTTC
TRBV11-3	TRBJ2-7	20	-	TRBD1	CASSFRRPRSARGKLYEQYF	TGTGCCAGCAGCTTCCGCCGCCCCCGCTCTGCCAGGGGGAAACTCTACGAGCAGTACTTC
TRBV6-6	TRBJ1-1	15	-	TRBD1	CASSYYRGLRTEAFF	TGTGCCAGCAGTTACTACAGGGGGCTGCGGACTGAAGCTTTCTTT
TRBV28	TRBJ2-7	15	once	-	CASSAGQGETYEQYF	TGTGCCAGCAGCGCGGGACAAGGGGAGACCTACGAGCAGTACTTC
TRBV6-6	TRBJ2-7	15	-	TRBD1	CASSPRTGQAYEQYF	TGTGCCAGCAGTCCTCGGACGGGACAGGCCTACGAGCAGTACTTC
TRBV28	TRBJ1-5	21	-	TRBD1	CASSLMSVDRADPNSNQPQHF	TGTGCCAGCAGTTTAATGTCAGTGGACAGGGCAGACCCTAATAGCAATCAGCCCCAGCATTTT
TRBV7-3	TRBJ2-1	16	-	-	CASSLFSRGAYNEQFF	TGTGCCAGCAGCTTGTTCTCCAGGGGGGCCTACAATGAGCAGTTCTTC
TRBV28	TRBJ1-6	14	-	-	CASELTPYNSPLHF	TGTGCCAGCGAATTGACCCCCTATAATTCACCCCTCCACTTT
TRBV4-1	TRBJ1-6	17	-	-	CASSQGPPRIPNSPLHF	TGCGCCAGCAGCCAAGGTCCCCCGCGCATCCCTAATTCACCCCTCCACTTT
TRBV10-3	TRBJ1-5	11	-	-	CAITQGQPQHF	TGTGCCATCACTCAGGGACAGCCCCAGCATTTT
TRBV2	TRBJ1-3	14	-	-	CASRQGGSGNTIYF	TGTGCCAGCAGACAGGGAGGCTCTGGAAACACCATATATTTT
TRBV6-6	TRBJ1-2	14	-	-	CASSLGAVRYGYTF	TGTGCCAGCAGTTTGGGGGCTGTACGCTATGGCTACACCTTC
TRBV27	TRBJ1-6	14	-	-	CASSPFSDLGPLHF	TGTGCCAGCAGTCCGTTCTCCGACCTGGGACCCCTCCACTTT
TRBV4-3	TRBJ2-1	13	-	TRBD2	CASSQGVRGEQFF	TGCGCCAGCAGCCAAGGCGTGCGGGGGGAGCAGTTCTTC
TRBV7-2	TRBJ2-1	15	-	TRBD2	CASTRPSGGYNEQFF	TGTGCCAGCACTCGCCCCAGCGGGGGGTACAATGAGCAGTTCTTC
TRBV14	TRBJ1-1	13	-	-	CASSPWKASEAFF	TGTGCCAGCAGCCCCTGGAAAGCTTCTGAAGCTTTCTTT
TRBV5-4	TRBJ1-1	15	-	-	CASSLGVGGGTEAFF	TGTGCCAGCAGCTTGGGAGTCGGAGGGGGCACTGAAGCTTTCTTT
TRBV14	TRBJ1-2	14	-	-	CASSQEKGGDGYTF	TGTGCCAGCAGCCAAGAAAAGGGGGGAGATGGCTACACCTTC
TRBV14	TRBJ2-2	17	once	TRBD2	CASSQEGSGGSTGELFF	TGTGCCAGCAGCCAAGAGGGTAGCGGGGGCTCCACCGGGGAGCTGTTTTTT
TRBV4-3	TRBJ2-2	17	-	TRBD2	CASSPQEAGGPSGELFF	TGCGCCAGCAGCCCCCAGGAGGCGGGGGGCCCCTCCGGGGAGCTGTTTTTT
TRBV27	TRBJ1-5	14	-	-	CASSPSGRNQPQHF	TGTGCCAGCAGTCCCTCAGGGAGGAATCAGCCCCAGCATTTT
TRBV20-1	TRBJ1-6	11	-	-	CSARDNSPLHF	TGCAGTGCTAGAGATAATTCACCCCTCCACTTT
TRBV7-2	TRBJ1-2	15	-	-	CASSFPGTLPYGYTF	TGTGCCAGCAGCTTCCCCGGGACACTCCCCTATGGCTACACCTTC
TRBV2	TRBJ2-3	18	-	TRBD2	CASRTSGGWVNPTDTQYF	TGTGCCAGCAGGACCTCGGGGGGGTGGGTAAACCCCACAGATACGCAGTATTTT
TRBV7-2	TRBJ2-7	17	-	TRBD2	CASSLLGLAGGLYEQYF	TGTGCCAGCAGCCTTCTGGGACTAGCGGGGGGGCTCTACGAGCAGTACTTC
TRBV15	TRBJ1-5	21	-	-	CATSRDRGGSRGCYSNQPQHF	TGTGCCACCAGCAGAGATCGTGGGGGGTCCAGGGGCTGTTATAGCAATCAGCCCCAGCATTTT
TRBV15	TRBJ1-6	15	-	-	CATSRSGQNNSPLHF	TGTGCCACCAGCCGGTCAGGACAGAATAATTCACCCCTCCACTTT
TRBV2	TRBJ1-4	17	once	-	CASSRILREGGGEKLFF	TGTGCCAGCAGTCGCATACTCAGGGAGGGGGGTGGTGAAAAACTGTTTTTT
TRBV27	TRBJ2-3	18	-	TRBD2	CASSRTGLAGFSTDTQYF	TGTGCCAGCAGTCGGACTGGACTAGCGGGATTCAGCACAGATACGCAGTATTTT
TRBV15	TRBJ2-7	14	-	-	CATSREARSYEQYF	TGTGCCACCAGCAGAGAAGCCCGCTCCTACGAGCAGTACTTC
TRBV5-1	TRBJ2-7	15	-	-	CASSTSGRTKYEQYF	TGCGCCAGCAGCACCTCGGGCAGGACGAAATACGAGCAGTACTTC
TRBV27	TRBJ2-3	16	-	TRBD1	CASSLGTGNGADTQYF	TGTGCCAGCAGTTTGGGGACAGGGAACGGCGCAGATACGCAGTATTTT
TRBV6-1	TRBJ2-7	15	-	TRBD1	CASSGPGQGRNEQYF	TGTGCCAGCAGTGGACCGGGACAGGGGAGGAACGAGCAGTACTTC
TRBV7-2	TRBJ2-7	14	-	-	CASSLNRGGYEQYF	TGTGCCAGCAGCTTAAACAGGGGAGGCTACGAGCAGTACTTC
TRBV6-1	TRBJ1-1	15	-	-	CASSEEFRGNTEAFF	TGTGCCAGCAGTGAAGAGTTTAGGGGCAACACTGAAGCTTTCTTT
TRBV2	TRBJ2-4	18	-	TRBD1	CASSHTKPGQGTKNIQYF	TGTGCCAGCAGTCACACAAAGCCGGGACAGGGGACCAAAAACATTCAGTACTTC
TRBV12-5	TRBJ1-6	13	-	-	CANDQRIDSPLHF	TGTGCTAACGATCAGCGAATCGATTCACCCCTCCACTTT
TRBV19	TRBJ2-1	15	-	-	CASSSSGGLYNEQFF	TGTGCCAGTAGTTCCTCGGGGGGCCTTTACAATGAGCAGTTCTTC
TRBV6-6	TRBJ2-2	16	-	-	CASTHGRITNTGELFF	TGTGCCAGCACCCACGGGCGAATCACGAACACCGGGGAGCTGTTTTTT
TRBV6-1	TRBJ1-1	17	-	-	CASSQEGGWQGCTEAFF	TGTGCCAGCAGTCAAGAGGGGGGTTGGCAGGGCTGTACTGAAGCTTTCTTT
TRBV29-1	TRBJ2-3	14	-	-	CSVERPSSTDTQYF	TGCAGCGTTGAGAGGCCCTCTAGCACAGATACGCAGTATTTT
TRBV7-9	TRBJ2-6	19	-	-	CASSLGVWDRLSGANVLTF	TGTGCCAGCAGCCTAGGGGTCTGGGACCGCCTATCTGGGGCCAACGTCCTGACTTTC
TRBV9	TRBJ2-3	13	-	-	CASSVYGTDTQYF	TGTGCCAGCAGCGTATACGGTACAGATACGCAGTATTTT
TRBV7-6	TRBJ1-1	17	-	-	CASSLGRTGGVNTEAFF	TGTGCCAGCAGCCTTGGACGGACCGGGGGGGTGAACACTGAAGCTTTCTTT
TRBV5-4	TRBJ2-5	13	-	-	CASSLAFQETQYF	TGTGCCAGCAGCTTAGCCTTTCAAGAGACCCAGTACTTC